Each of the 17 T cell receptor beta chains below was sequenced from the same sample in a study of response to subunit inactivated influenza vaccine. Each CDR3 protein is one row after TCRdb ran MiXCR on the RT-PCR reads. Of about 700,000 distinct CDR3 sequences in the sample, roughly 13% were seen once. Sample: PBMCs from blood, taken 14 to 15 days before vaccination. These receptors were obtained from a man aged 50 or older who received an inactivated influenza vaccine.

V gene TRBV11-2 combines with J gene TRBJ2-1; 8 bases map to TRBD2. This CDR3 is built from 19 residues. Trimming took 5 bases from V and 4 from J; bases not matched to a gene: 19. Germline CDR1 reads SGHAT; CDR2 reads FQNNGV. CDR3 in DNA: TGTGCCAGCAGCCCCCTGGGGCGGGGGGCTTCTGGGGGTTACAATGAGCAGTTCTTC. As protein: CASSPLGRGASGGYNEQFF.

The V call is TRBV5-1, the J call TRBJ2-7; 15 nucleotides align to TRBD2. The CDR3 runs to 20 residues. Unmatched junction bases numbered 14, after V lost 1 base and J lost 3 bases. Germline CDR1 is SGHRS and CDR2 is YFSETQ. CDR3: CASSLSIGLAGGQVIYEQYF. DNA for the CDR3: TGCGCCAGCAGCTTGAGCATCGGACTAGCGGGAGGGCAGGTAATCTACGAGCAGTACTTC.

This clonotype was seen more than once but under ten times. This chain uses TRBV12-3 or TRBV12-4 with TRBJ2-2, with TRBD1 matching 7 bases. The CDR3 is 14 residues long. V dropped 6 bases and J dropped 5; count of bases not matched to a gene: 6. The DNA of the CDR3 is TGTGCCAGCAGCGCGACAGGGTGGACCGGGGAGCTGTTTTTT. Amino acid sequence: CASSATGWTGELFF.

This clonotype was observed a few times. This chain uses TRBV24-1 with TRBJ1-3; D gene ambiguous. V shed 3 bases and J shed 4 bases, with 6 bases lying between them. Germline CDR1 and CDR2: KGHDR and SFDVKD. The CDR3 runs 13 residues. CDR3: CATSDPTGNTIYF. CDR3 nucleotides: TGTGCCACCAGTGATCCAACAGGAAACACCATATATTTT.

V gene TRBV20-1 combines with J gene TRBJ2-7; 14 bases agree with TRBD2. The CDR3 has 13 amino acids. Germline trimming cut 6 bases from V and 8 bases from J; bases unmatched to any gene: 6. Germline CDR1 DFQATT, CDR2 SNEGSKA (reference sequence). CDR3 sequence reads: CSASTSGRAQQYF. The CDR3 DNA sequence: TGCAGTGCATCGACTAGCGGGAGGGCCCAGCAGTACTTC.

Note on this clonotype: This sequence may be a read error, since a much larger clone differs from it by one base. This chain joins TRBV4-3 and TRBJ2-2; tentative D call: TRBD1 (6 bases). The CDR3 spans 14 residues. Germline CDR1 LGHNA, CDR2 YSLEER. CDR3: CASSQEGGTGELYF. DNA of the CDR3: TGCGCCAGCAGCCAAGAAGGGGGAACCGGGGAGCTGTATTTT.

This clonotype was seen a handful of times. The V call is TRBV4-3, the J call TRBJ2-5; 7 bases are shared with TRBD1. V trimming: 4 bases; J trimming: 4 bases; junction bases outside the gene matches: 15. Germline V lookup: CDR1 LGHNA, CDR2 YSLEER. This CDR3 is 17 amino acids long. Here the CDR3 DNA reads TGCGCCAGCAGCCGGTACAGGGGCGGTCATGTGGGAGAGACCCAGTACTTC. Its protein product is CASSRYRGGHVGETQYF.

This chain joins TRBV9 and TRBJ2-6, with TRBD2 matching 10 bases. The CDR3 covers 18 residues. Losses at the gene ends were 0 bases for V and 0 bases for J; bases not matched to a gene: 3. Germline V gene sequence: CDR1 SGDLS, CDR2 YYNGEE. CDR3 residues: CASSVGTSGSSGANVLTF. Written as DNA, the CDR3 is TGTGCCAGCAGCGTAGGGACTAGCGGAAGCTCTGGGGCCAACGTCCTGACTTTC.

The chain has TRBV5-5 and TRBJ1-2; the D gene is possibly TRBD1 (5 bases). Germline CDR1 and CDR2: SGHKS and YYEKEE (reference sequence). V was clipped by 4 bases and J by 1 base, with 14 bases between them. CDR3 size: 15 residues. The CDR3 reads CASSQGDSFNYGYTF. For the CDR3, the DNA is TGTGCCAGCAGCCAAGGGGACTCCTTTAACTATGGCTACACCTTC.

The V gene is TRBV29-1, the J gene TRBJ2-5; TRBD2 might be the D (7 bases). Germline CDR1 is SQVTM and CDR2 is ANQGSEA. The CDR3 contains 17 residues. Trimming cost V 7 bases and J 3 bases, with 27 bases left between them. This CDR3 is CSGLFGGRNSIEETQYF. The CDR3, as DNA: TGCAGCGGCCTATTCGGGGGGCGCAATTCAATCGAAGAGACCCAGTACTTC.

The gene calls are TRBV3-1 and TRBJ2-4; D remains ambiguous. From germline, CDR1 is LGHDT and CDR2 YNNKEL (reference sequence). CDR3 length: 16 residues. With 5 bases removed from V and 0 bases from J, the gap between germline ends came to 14 bases. The CDR3: CASSEGAALAKNIQYF. In DNA form, the CDR3 reads TGTGCCAGCAGCGAAGGAGCCGCCTTAGCCAAAAACATTCAGTACTTC.

At least ten counts were recorded for this clonotype. The V gene is TRBV6-1, the J gene TRBJ2-2; D is ambiguous. There are 14 residues in the CDR3. Between the trimmed V and J ends, which lost 3 bases and 7 bases, there was a span of 12 bases. From germline, CDR1 is MNHNS and CDR2 SASEGT. The CDR3 DNA sequence: TGTGCCAGCAGTGATGGTACGAGGAGCGGGGAGCTGTTTTTT. It specifies CASSDGTRSGELFF.

In its sample, this clonotype was seen a few times. The chain couples TRBV20-1 to TRBJ1-4; D not resolved. In germline, CDR1 is DFQATT, CDR2 SNEGSKA (reference sequence). The CDR3 extends over 14 amino acids. V dropped 3 bases and J dropped 8 bases, with 16 bases sitting between them. CDR3 DNA: TGCAGTGCTAGGGGCGGGGAGTTGGGAGAAAAACTGTTTTTT. This codes for CSARGGELGEKLFF.

This clonotype occurred many times. The V gene is TRBV6-2 or TRBV6-3, the J gene TRBJ2-3; TRBD1 matches 7 bases. With 2 bases clipped from V and 1 base from J, the junction kept 0 bases outside the gene matches. CDR1 and CDR2 (germline): MNHEY, SVGEGT. The CDR3 is 14 residues long. CDR3 sequence (DNA): TGTGCCAGCAGTTACGGGACAGGCACAGATACGCAGTATTTT. Translation gives CASSYGTGTDTQYF.

This clonotype was detected only a few times. The chain recombines TRBV12-3 or TRBV12-4 with TRBJ2-3; weak D call: TRBD2 (5 bases). This CDR3 is built from 15 residues. The germline V and J ends were trimmed by 3 bases and 6 bases, with 16 bases remaining between them. CDR3 region: CASSLEVAREDTQYF. CDR3 bases: TGTGCCAGCAGTTTGGAGGTAGCGAGAGAGGATACGCAGTATTTT.

The sample holds many counts of this clonotype. The CDR3: CASSLRGHFLYGYTF. Here the CDR3 DNA reads TGTGCCAGCAGTTTAAGGGGACACTTCCTCTATGGCTACACCTTC. V gene TRBV12-3 or TRBV12-4 combines with J gene TRBJ1-2, with D perhaps matching TRBD1 (6 bases). Deletions cut 2 bases from V and 4 bases from J, with 14 bases between. This CDR3 is 15 amino acids long.

This clonotype was picked up a small number of times. The V gene is TRBV10-3, the J gene TRBJ1-5; 12 nucleotides match TRBD1. The CDR3 has 18 amino acids. The V gene end was trimmed by 10 bases and the J gene end by 2 bases; junction bases not matched to a gene: 15. The germline gives CDR1 ENHRY, CDR2 SYGVKD. The CDR3, as DNA: TGTGCCACCCGTCCTGGGACAGGGGGCACCGGGGGCAATCAGCCCCAGCATTTT. This gives the protein CATRPGTGGTGGNQPQHF.